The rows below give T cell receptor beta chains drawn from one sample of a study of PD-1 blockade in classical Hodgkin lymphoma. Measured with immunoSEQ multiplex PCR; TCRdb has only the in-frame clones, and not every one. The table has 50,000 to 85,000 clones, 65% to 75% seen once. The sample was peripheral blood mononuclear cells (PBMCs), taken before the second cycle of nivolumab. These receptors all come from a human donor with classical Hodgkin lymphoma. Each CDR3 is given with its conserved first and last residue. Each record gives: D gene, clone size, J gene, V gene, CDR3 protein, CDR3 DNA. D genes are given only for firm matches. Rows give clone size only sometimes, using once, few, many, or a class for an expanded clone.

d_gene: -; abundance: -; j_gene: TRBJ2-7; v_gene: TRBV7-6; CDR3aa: CASSPQGGQRFYEQYF; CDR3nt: TGTGCCAGCAGCCCCCAAGGGGGACAACGGTTCTACGAGCAGTACTTC
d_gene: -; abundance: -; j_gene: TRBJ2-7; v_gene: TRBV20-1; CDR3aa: CSATTGEQYF; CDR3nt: TGCAGTGCAACTACGGGCGAGCAGTACTTC
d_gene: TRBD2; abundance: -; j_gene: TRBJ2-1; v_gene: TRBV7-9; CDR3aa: CASSQGLIDEQFF; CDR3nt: TGTGCCAGCAGCCAGGGACTAATTGATGAGCAGTTCTTC
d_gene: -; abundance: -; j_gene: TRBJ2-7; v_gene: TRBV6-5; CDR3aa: CASSSTTGSGLYEQYF; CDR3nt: TGTGCCAGCAGTTCCACCACAGGGTCGGGGCTCTACGAGCAGTACTTC
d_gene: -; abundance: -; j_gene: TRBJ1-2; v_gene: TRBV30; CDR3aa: CAWTYTLLDGYTF; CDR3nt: TGTGCCTGGACCTACACGCTTTTGGATGGCTACACCTTC
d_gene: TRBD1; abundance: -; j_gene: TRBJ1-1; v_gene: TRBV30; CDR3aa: CAWSGTGNTEAFF; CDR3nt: TGTGCCTGGTCCGGGACAGGCAACACTGAAGCTTTCTTT
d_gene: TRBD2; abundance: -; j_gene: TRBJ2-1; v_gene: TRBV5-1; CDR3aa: CASRGSGSSYNEQFF; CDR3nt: TGCGCCAGCAGAGGGAGCGGGAGCTCCTACAATGAGCAGTTCTTC
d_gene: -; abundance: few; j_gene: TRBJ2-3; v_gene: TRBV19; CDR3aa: CASSPKGPTDTQYF; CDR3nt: TGTGCCAGTAGTCCCAAGGGTCCCACAGATACGCAGTATTTT
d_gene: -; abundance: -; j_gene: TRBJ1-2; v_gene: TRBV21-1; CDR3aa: CASSGPLAGEGGYTF; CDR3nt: TGTGCCAGCAGCGGCCCCCTGGCAGGGGAAGGTGGCTACACCTTC
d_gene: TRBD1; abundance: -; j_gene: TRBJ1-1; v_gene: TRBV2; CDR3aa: CASGRQGAAEAFF; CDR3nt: TGTGCCAGCGGCCGGCAGGGGGCGGCTGAAGCTTTCTTT
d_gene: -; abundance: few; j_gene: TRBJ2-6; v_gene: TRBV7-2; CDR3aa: CASSLARQGRESSGANVLTF; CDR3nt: TGTGCCAGCAGCTTAGCCCGACAGGGCCGGGAGAGCTCTGGGGCCAACGTCCTGACTTTC
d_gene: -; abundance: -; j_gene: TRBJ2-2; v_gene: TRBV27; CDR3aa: CASSSWDRSDTGELFF; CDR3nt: TGTGCCAGCAGTTCTTGGGACCGCTCGGACACCGGGGAGCTGTTTTTT
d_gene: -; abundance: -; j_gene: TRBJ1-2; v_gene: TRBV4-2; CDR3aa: CASSQEIPAGLYGYTF; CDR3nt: TGTGCCAGCAGCCAAGAGATCCCAGCGGGTCTATATGGCTACACCTTC
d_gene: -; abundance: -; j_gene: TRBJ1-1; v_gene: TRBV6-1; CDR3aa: CASSEPAEGAYTEAFF; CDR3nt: TGTGCCAGCAGTGAACCGGCAGAAGGGGCGTACACTGAAGCTTTCTTT
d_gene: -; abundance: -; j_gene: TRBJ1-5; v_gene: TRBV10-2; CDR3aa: CASSDSYREQPQHF; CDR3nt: TGCGCCAGCAGTGATTCCTATAGAGAACAGCCCCAGCATTTT
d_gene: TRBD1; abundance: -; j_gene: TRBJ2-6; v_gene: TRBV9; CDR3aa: CASSSGQGTYSGANVLTF; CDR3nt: TGTGCCAGCAGCTCGGGACAGGGGACTTACTCTGGGGCCAACGTCCTGACTTTC
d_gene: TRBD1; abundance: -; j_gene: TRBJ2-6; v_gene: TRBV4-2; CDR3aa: CASSPHLGTGHSGANVLTF; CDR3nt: TGTGCCAGCAGCCCCCACCTTGGGACAGGCCACTCTGGGGCCAACGTCCTGACTTTC
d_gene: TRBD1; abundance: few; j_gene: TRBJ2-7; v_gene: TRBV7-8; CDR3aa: CASSLGTGPYEQYF; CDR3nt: TGTGCCAGCAGCTTAGGGACAGGGCCTTACGAGCAGTACTTC
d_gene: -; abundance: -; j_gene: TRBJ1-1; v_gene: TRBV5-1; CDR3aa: CASSLDSWPGTFF; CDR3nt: TGCGCCAGCAGCTTGGATTCGTGGCCCGGAACTTTCTTT
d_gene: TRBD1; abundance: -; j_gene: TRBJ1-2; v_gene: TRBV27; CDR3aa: CASSHQTRTGPLANYGYTF; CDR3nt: TGTGCCAGCAGTCACCAAACACGGACAGGCCCGTTAGCTAACTATGGCTACACCTTC
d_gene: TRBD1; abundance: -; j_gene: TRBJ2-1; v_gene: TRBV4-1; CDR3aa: CASSQVQGPTYNEQFF; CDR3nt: TGCGCCAGCAGCCAAGTACAGGGGCCGACCTACAATGAGCAGTTCTTC
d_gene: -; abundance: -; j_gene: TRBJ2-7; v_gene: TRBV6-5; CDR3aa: CASSYSKGGAYEQYF; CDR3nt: TGTGCCAGCAGTTACTCTAAGGGGGGGGCATACGAGCAGTACTTC
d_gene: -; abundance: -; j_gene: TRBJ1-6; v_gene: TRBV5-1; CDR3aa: CASSLARFDNSPLHF; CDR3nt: TGCGCCAGCAGCTTGGCCCGGTTTGATAATTCACCCCTCCACTTT
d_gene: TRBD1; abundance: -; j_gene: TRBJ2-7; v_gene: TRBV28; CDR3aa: CATDRDKSYEQYF; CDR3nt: TGTGCCACCGACAGGGACAAATCCTACGAGCAGTACTTC
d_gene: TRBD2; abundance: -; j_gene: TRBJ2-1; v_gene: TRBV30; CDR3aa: CAWSYSGREYNEQFF; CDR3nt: TGTGCCTGGAGTTATAGCGGGAGGGAATACAATGAGCAGTTCTTC
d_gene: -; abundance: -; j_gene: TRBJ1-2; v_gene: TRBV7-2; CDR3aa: CASSLNRDHGYTF; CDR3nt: TGTGCCAGCAGCTTAAACAGGGATCATGGCTACACCTTC
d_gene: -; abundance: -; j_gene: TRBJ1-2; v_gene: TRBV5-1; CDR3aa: CASSLHQPEGGYTF; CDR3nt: TGCGCCAGCAGCCTCCATCAGCCTGAAGGGGGCTACACCTTC
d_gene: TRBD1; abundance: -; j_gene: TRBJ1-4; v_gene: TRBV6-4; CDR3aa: CASSDWDRGGEKLFF; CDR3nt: TGTGCCAGCAGTGACTGGGACAGGGGAGGTGAAAAACTGTTTTTT
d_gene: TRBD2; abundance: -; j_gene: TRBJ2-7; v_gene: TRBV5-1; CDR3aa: CASSLSSGRSNEQYF; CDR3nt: TGCGCCAGCAGCTTGAGTAGCGGGAGGAGTAACGAGCAGTACTTC
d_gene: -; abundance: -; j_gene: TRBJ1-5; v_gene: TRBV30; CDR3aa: CAWSAGYGNQPQHF; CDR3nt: TGTGCCTGGAGTGCGGGGTACGGCAATCAGCCCCAGCATTTT
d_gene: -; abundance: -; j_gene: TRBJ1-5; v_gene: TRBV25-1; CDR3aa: CASKGNSNQPQHF; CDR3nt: TGTGCCAGCAAGGGTAATAGCAATCAGCCCCAGCATTTT
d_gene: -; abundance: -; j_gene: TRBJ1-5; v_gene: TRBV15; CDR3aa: CATSSHGESVRGPQHF; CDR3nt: TGTGCCACCAGCAGTCACGGGGAGTCTGTGCGGGGGCCCCAGCATTTT
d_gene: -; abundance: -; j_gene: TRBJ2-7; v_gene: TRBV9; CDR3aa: CASSVGQASYEQYF; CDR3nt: TGTGCCAGCAGCGTAGGCCAGGCCTCCTACGAGCAGTACTTC
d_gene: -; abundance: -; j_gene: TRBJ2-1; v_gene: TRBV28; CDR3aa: CASSDTSTYNEQFF; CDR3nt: TGTGCCAGCAGTGATACATCGACCTACAATGAGCAGTTCTTC
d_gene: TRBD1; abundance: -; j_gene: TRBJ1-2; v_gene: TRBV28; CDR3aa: CASSFQWTGGKGYTF; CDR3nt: TGTGCCAGCAGCTTCCAATGGACAGGAGGGAAGGGCTACACCTTC
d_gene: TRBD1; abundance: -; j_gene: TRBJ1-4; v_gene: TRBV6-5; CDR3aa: CASRPGTVNEKLFF; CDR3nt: TGTGCCAGCAGACCCGGGACAGTAAATGAAAAACTGTTTTTT
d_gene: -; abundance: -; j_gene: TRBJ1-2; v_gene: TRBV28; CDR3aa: CASSPPGRRLYTF; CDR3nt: TGTGCCAGCAGTCCCCCGGGTCGGAGACTCTACACCTTC
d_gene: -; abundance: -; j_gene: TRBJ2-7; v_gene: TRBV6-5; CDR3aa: CASSPGAHEQYF; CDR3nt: TGTGCCAGCAGTCCGGGTGCCCACGAGCAGTACTTC
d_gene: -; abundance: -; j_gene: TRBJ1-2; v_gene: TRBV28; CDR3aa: CASSRLTVFSYGYTF; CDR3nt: TGTGCCAGCAGCCGCCTCACGGTTTTTAGTTATGGCTACACCTTC
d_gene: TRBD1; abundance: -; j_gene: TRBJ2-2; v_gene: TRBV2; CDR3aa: CASSDPPGTANTGELFF; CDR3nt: TGTGCCAGCAGTGATCCACCGGGGACAGCGAACACCGGGGAGCTGTTTTTT
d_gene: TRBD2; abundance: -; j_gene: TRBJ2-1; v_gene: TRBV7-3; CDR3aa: CASGEAGNEQFF; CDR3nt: TGTGCCAGCGGTGAAGCGGGGAATGAGCAGTTCTTC
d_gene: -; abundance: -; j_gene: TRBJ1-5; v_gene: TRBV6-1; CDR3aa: CAISGSNGYSNQPQHF; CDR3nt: TGTGCCATCAGTGGGAGTAACGGCTATAGCAATCAGCCCCAGCATTTT
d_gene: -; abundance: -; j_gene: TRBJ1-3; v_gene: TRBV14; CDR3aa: CASSQAASRGNTIYF; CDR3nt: TGTGCCAGCAGCCAAGCGGCTTCCCGAGGGAACACCATATATTTT
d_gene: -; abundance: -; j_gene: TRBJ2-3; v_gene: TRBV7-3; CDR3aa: CASSLKGFGTDTQYF; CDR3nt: TGTGCCAGCAGCTTAAAGGGGTTTGGTACAGATACGCAGTATTTT
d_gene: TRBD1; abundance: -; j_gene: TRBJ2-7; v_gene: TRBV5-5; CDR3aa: CASSSYPGTGDQEQYF; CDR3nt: TGTGCCAGCAGCTCCTATCCCGGGACAGGGGATCAGGAGCAGTACTTC
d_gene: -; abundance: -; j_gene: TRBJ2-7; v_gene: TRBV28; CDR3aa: CASGYRGLTYEQYF; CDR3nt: TGTGCCAGCGGATACAGGGGACTCACTTACGAGCAGTACTTC
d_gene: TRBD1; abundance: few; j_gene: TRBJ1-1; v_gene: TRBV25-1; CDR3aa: CASSSSQGVGSEAFF; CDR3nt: TGTGCCAGCAGTAGCTCTCAGGGGGTCGGCTCTGAAGCTTTCTTT
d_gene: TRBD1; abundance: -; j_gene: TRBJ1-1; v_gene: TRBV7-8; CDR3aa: CASSLMTGVNTEAFF; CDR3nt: TGTGCCAGCAGTTTAATGACAGGGGTTAACACTGAAGCTTTCTTT
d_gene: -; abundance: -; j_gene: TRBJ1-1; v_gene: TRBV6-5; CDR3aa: CASGTNTEAFF; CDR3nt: TGTGCCAGCGGTACGAACACTGAAGCTTTCTTT
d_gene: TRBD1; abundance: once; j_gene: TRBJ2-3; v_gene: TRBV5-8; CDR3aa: CASSAQGDPYTDTQYF; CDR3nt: TGTGCCAGCAGCGCACAGGGGGATCCCTACACAGATACGCAGTATTTT
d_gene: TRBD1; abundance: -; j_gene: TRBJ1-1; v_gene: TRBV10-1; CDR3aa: CASTAGTGYPTEAFF; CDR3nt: TGCGCCAGCACCGCCGGGACAGGGTATCCGACTGAAGCTTTCTTT
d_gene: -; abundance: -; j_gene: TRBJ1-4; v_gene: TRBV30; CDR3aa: CAWSGLREKLFF; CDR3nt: TGTGCCTGGAGTGGATTACGTGAAAAACTGTTTTTT
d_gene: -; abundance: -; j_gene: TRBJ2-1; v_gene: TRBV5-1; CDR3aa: CASSYSDSTAYNEQFF; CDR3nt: TGCGCCAGCAGCTACAGTGATTCAACAGCCTACAATGAGCAGTTCTTC